The rows below give T cell receptor beta chains drawn from one sample of a study of liver allograft versus peripheral blood T cells. TCRdb called the reads again in MiXCR, with one record for every CDR3 protein. The table includes over 10,000 distinct CDR3 sequences, about 26% detected once. The receptors here all came from a human patient who had a liver transplant. Part of the T cells may come from the graft donor. Both conserved end residues are part of each CDR3. A D gene is named only where the DNA matches it firmly. Expanded clones get a size class; other rows say once, few or many, or leave the size out.

CDR3 DNA: TGTGCCAGCAGCCCTGGGGACAGGGACAATTCACCCCTCCACTTT
CDR3 protein: CASSPGDRDNSPLHF
CDR3 length: 15
V gene: TRBV13
clone size: NA
D gene: TRBD1
J gene: TRBJ1-6

CDR3 DNA: TGTGCCAGCAGCTCGCAGGGGGCGACTAGCACAGATACGCAGTATTTT
CDR3 protein: CASSSQGATSTDTQYF
CDR3 length: 16
V gene: TRBV5-4
clone size: medium-sized
D gene: TRBD1
J gene: TRBJ2-3

CDR3 DNA: TGTGCCAGCTCACCGGGGGGATCTACTGAAGCTTTCTTT
CDR3 protein: CASSPGGSTEAFF
CDR3 length: 13
V gene: TRBV18
clone size: few
D gene: NA
J gene: TRBJ1-1

CDR3 DNA: TGTGCCAGCAGTTACTGGGTGTCGCCGGAAAAACTGTTTTTT
CDR3 protein: CASSYWVSPEKLFF
CDR3 length: 14
V gene: TRBV6-5
clone size: NA
D gene: NA
J gene: TRBJ1-4

CDR3 DNA: TGTGCCAGCCACCCGCGGACGGGACAGCGAAATTCACCCCTCCACTTT
CDR3 protein: CASHPRTGQRNSPLHF
CDR3 length: 16
V gene: TRBV19
clone size: NA
D gene: TRBD1
J gene: TRBJ1-6

CDR3 DNA: TGTGCCAGCTCACCATCTAGCGATAGTGAGCAGTTCTTC
CDR3 protein: CASSPSSDSEQFF
CDR3 length: 13
V gene: TRBV18
clone size: medium-sized
D gene: NA
J gene: TRBJ2-1

CDR3 DNA: TGTGCCAGCAGCCTAGACTGGAGCCCCGGAGGCTACACCTTC
CDR3 protein: CASSLDWSPGGYTF
CDR3 length: 14
V gene: TRBV7-9
clone size: NA
D gene: NA
J gene: TRBJ1-2

CDR3 DNA: TGTGCCAGCAGCCAAGGAACAGGCCCCTATGGCTACACCTTC
CDR3 protein: CASSQGTGPYGYTF
CDR3 length: 14
V gene: TRBV14
clone size: few
D gene: NA
J gene: TRBJ1-2

CDR3 DNA: TGTGCCAGCAGTGAATCTTTGAGCGATTATGGCTACACCTTC
CDR3 protein: CASSESLSDYGYTF
CDR3 length: 14
V gene: TRBV6-1
clone size: medium-sized
D gene: NA
J gene: TRBJ1-2

CDR3 DNA: TGTGCCAGCAGTTACCTGAGGACAGGGGGAGGCTATGGCTACACCTTC
CDR3 protein: CASSYLRTGGGYGYTF
CDR3 length: 16
V gene: TRBV18
clone size: NA
D gene: TRBD1
J gene: TRBJ1-2

CDR3 DNA: TGTGCCAGCTCACCACTGAGGAGTGCAACTAATGAAAAACTGTTTTTT
CDR3 protein: CASSPLRSATNEKLFF
CDR3 length: 16
V gene: TRBV18
clone size: medium-sized
D gene: NA
J gene: TRBJ1-4

CDR3 DNA: TGTGCCATCCGCCGACAGGCGACGAACACCGGGGAGCTGTTTTTT
CDR3 protein: CAIRRQATNTGELFF
CDR3 length: 15
V gene: TRBV10-3
clone size: medium-sized
D gene: NA
J gene: TRBJ2-2

CDR3 DNA: TGTGCCAGCACCCAAATGGGAGGGGAGCAGTACTTC
CDR3 protein: CASTQMGGEQYF
CDR3 length: 12
V gene: TRBV27
clone size: NA
D gene: TRBD2
J gene: TRBJ2-7

CDR3 DNA: TGTGCCAGCAGTTACTCGGTGGCGGGAGCCACAGATACGCAGTATTTT
CDR3 protein: CASSYSVAGATDTQYF
CDR3 length: 16
V gene: TRBV6-6
clone size: many
D gene: TRBD2
J gene: TRBJ2-3

CDR3 DNA: TGTGCCAGCTCACTGGGGACAGGGCCGAACACTGAAGCTTTCTTT
CDR3 protein: CASSLGTGPNTEAFF
CDR3 length: 15
V gene: TRBV18
clone size: medium-sized
D gene: TRBD1
J gene: TRBJ1-1

CDR3 DNA: TGTGCCAGCAGCCCTAGTTTGGGGGGCGGGGGGGCTGTTGAGCAGTTCTTC
CDR3 protein: CASSPSLGGGGAVEQFF
CDR3 length: 17
V gene: TRBV11-3
clone size: few
D gene: TRBD2
J gene: TRBJ2-1

CDR3 DNA: TGTGCCAGTAGTATGGACAGCCTCTATGGCTACACCTTC
CDR3 protein: CASSMDSLYGYTF
CDR3 length: 13
V gene: TRBV19
clone size: few
D gene: NA
J gene: TRBJ1-2

CDR3 DNA: TGTGCCAGCAGCTTAGTTGGAATTAATTACAATGAGCAGTTCTTC
CDR3 protein: CASSLVGINYNEQFF
CDR3 length: 15
V gene: TRBV7-2
clone size: NA
D gene: NA
J gene: TRBJ2-1

CDR3 DNA: TGCAGTGCTAGGATGACTCATTCCTACGAGCAGTACTTC
CDR3 protein: CSARMTHSYEQYF
CDR3 length: 13
V gene: TRBV20-1
clone size: NA
D gene: NA
J gene: TRBJ2-7

CDR3 DNA: TGTGCCAGCAGCCCGAGAGGCAGGGGGCAGGTCAACACCGGGGAGCTGTTTTTT
CDR3 protein: CASSPRGRGQVNTGELFF
CDR3 length: 18
V gene: TRBV9
clone size: few
D gene: TRBD1
J gene: TRBJ2-2

CDR3 DNA: TGTGCCAGCAGTTTAAGCCAGGGGCCTTACGAGCAGTACTTC
CDR3 protein: CASSLSQGPYEQYF
CDR3 length: 14
V gene: TRBV28
clone size: NA
D gene: NA
J gene: TRBJ2-7

CDR3 DNA: TGTGCCAGTAGTATACGGGGAATTTCTGAAGCTTTCTTT
CDR3 protein: CASSIRGISEAFF
CDR3 length: 13
V gene: TRBV19
clone size: many
D gene: NA
J gene: TRBJ1-1

CDR3 DNA: TGTGCCAGCAGCTTGATGGGGACAGGGGGTTCGGCACCCCTCCACTTT
CDR3 protein: CASSLMGTGGSAPLHF
CDR3 length: 16
V gene: TRBV5-4
clone size: many
D gene: TRBD1
J gene: TRBJ1-6

CDR3 DNA: TGTGCCAGCAGTCCGATGGGGGAAACCGCGAACACCGGGGAGCTGTTTTTT
CDR3 protein: CASSPMGETANTGELFF
CDR3 length: 17
V gene: TRBV6-1
clone size: medium-sized
D gene: NA
J gene: TRBJ2-2

CDR3 DNA: TGTGCCAGCAGTTCCGGGACAGCCAACTATGGCTACACCTTC
CDR3 protein: CASSSGTANYGYTF
CDR3 length: 14
V gene: TRBV28
clone size: few
D gene: TRBD1
J gene: TRBJ1-2

CDR3 DNA: TGTGCCATCAGTGATGGAGGACTAGCGGGGGGGCGGGGGAACATTCAGTACTTC
CDR3 protein: CAISDGGLAGGRGNIQYF
CDR3 length: 18
V gene: TRBV10-3
clone size: medium-sized
D gene: TRBD2
J gene: TRBJ2-4

CDR3 DNA: TGTGCCACCACGCCGGAGACCCAGCAGTACTTC
CDR3 protein: CATTPETQQYF
CDR3 length: 11
V gene: TRBV6-1
clone size: NA
D gene: NA
J gene: TRBJ2-7

CDR3 DNA: TGTGCCACCAGTGATCGGTACAGCGAGCAGTACTTC
CDR3 protein: CATSDRYSEQYF
CDR3 length: 12
V gene: TRBV24-1
clone size: NA
D gene: NA
J gene: TRBJ2-7

CDR3 DNA: TGTGCCAGCAGCCAGACTAATCTCGGGGAGCTGTTTTTT
CDR3 protein: CASSQTNLGELFF
CDR3 length: 13
V gene: TRBV14
clone size: NA
D gene: NA
J gene: TRBJ2-2